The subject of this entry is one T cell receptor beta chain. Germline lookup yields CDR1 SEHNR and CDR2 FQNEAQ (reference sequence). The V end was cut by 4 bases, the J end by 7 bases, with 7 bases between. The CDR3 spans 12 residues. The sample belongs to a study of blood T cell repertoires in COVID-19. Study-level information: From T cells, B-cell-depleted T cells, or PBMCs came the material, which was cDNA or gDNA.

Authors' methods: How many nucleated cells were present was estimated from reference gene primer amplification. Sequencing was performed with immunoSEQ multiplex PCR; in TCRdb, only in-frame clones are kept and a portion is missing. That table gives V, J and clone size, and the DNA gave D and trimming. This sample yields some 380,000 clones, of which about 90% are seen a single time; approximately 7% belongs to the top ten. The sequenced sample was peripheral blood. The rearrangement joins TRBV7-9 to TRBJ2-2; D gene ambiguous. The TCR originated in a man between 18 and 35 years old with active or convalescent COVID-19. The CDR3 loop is CASSSFNGELFF. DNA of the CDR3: TGTGCCAGCAGCTCTTTTAACGGGGAGCTGTTTTTT.